Below are 20 T cell receptor beta chains sequenced from a single sample in a study of blood T cell repertoires in COVID-19. TCRdb's copy holds only in-frame clones and misses some; the assay was immunoSEQ multiplex PCR. In the table there are roughly 310,000 clones, 90% of which are singletons. The sample comprised peripheral blood. These receptors were taken from a woman aged 25 to 39 with COVID-19, enrolled during active disease.

The chain has TRBV30 and TRBJ2-5; 7 bases match TRBD2. Germline CDR1 is GTSNPN and CDR2 is SVGIG (reference sequence). The CDR3 has 12 residues. V lost 7 bases to trimming and J lost 2 bases; unmatched junction nucleotides: 4. The CDR3 here is CAFGTTQETQYF. CDR3 sequence (DNA): TGTGCCTTCGGGACTACGCAAGAGACCCAGTACTTC.

This chain connects TRBV7-9 to TRBJ1-1, with D uncertain. The germline V gene has CDR1 SEHNR and CDR2 FQNEAQ (reference sequence). The CDR3 is made up of 13 amino acids. V was cut by 4 bases and J by 2 bases, with 8 bases left in between. The CDR3 protein is CASSSPFNTEAFF. Here the CDR3 DNA reads TGTGCCAGCAGCTCCCCGTTTAACACTGAAGCTTTCTTT.

CDR3 sequence: CASSPREIENTEAFF. The CDR3 DNA is TGTGCCAGCTCACCAAGGGAGATTGAGAACACTGAAGCTTTCTTT. The genes are TRBV18 and TRBJ1-1; no definite D call. In germline, CDR1 is KGHSH, CDR2 LQKENI. V shed 2 bases and J shed 1 base, with 11 bases lying between them. CDR3 length equals 15 residues.

Comment on this clone: Within the sample, other DNA sequences also encode this same CDR3. This chain links TRBV30 with TRBJ1-5, with TRBD1 as a possible D gene (6 bases). The V and J ends lost 3 bases and 6 bases respectively, with 12 bases between them. From germline, CDR1 is GTSNPN and CDR2 SVGIG (reference sequence). This CDR3 is built from 13 residues. The CDR3, as DNA: TGTGCCTGGAGCGCACAGGGTGGTCAGCCCCAGCATTTT. It encodes CAWSAQGGQPQHF.

The genes are TRBV7-2 and TRBJ2-7; TRBD2 matches at 12 bases. In germline, CDR1 is SGHTA, CDR2 FQGNSA. The CDR3 runs to 17 residues. J was trimmed by 0 bases and V by 3 bases; bases with no gene match: 6. CDR3 loop: CASSFTLAGGSSYEQYF. The CDR3 coding sequence is TGTGCCAGCAGCTTCACACTAGCGGGAGGCTCCTCCTACGAGCAGTACTTC. The full variable domain, its missing parts supplied by reference TRBV7-2 and TRBJ2-7, is GAGVSQSPSNKVTEKGKDVELRCDPISGHTALYWYRQSLGQGLEFLIYFQGNSAPDKSGLPSDRFSAERTGGSVSTLTIQRTQQEDSAVYLCASSFTLAGGSSYEQYFGPGTRLTVT.

The rearrangement joins TRBV7-3 to TRBJ1-5, with TRBD1 as a possible D gene (5 bases). Germline CDR1 reads SGHTA; CDR2 reads FQGTGA. Trimming left V 5 bases short and J 9 bases short, with 14 bases between. This CDR3 has 13 amino acids. The CDR3 region is CASSPDPQGPQHF. CDR3 nucleotide sequence: TGTGCCAGCAGCCCCGATCCCCAGGGGCCCCAGCATTTT.

This clone was seen a single time. The chain uses TRBV5-6 and TRBJ1-2; no firm D call. The CDR3 has 14 residues. V was pared by 2 bases and J by 4 bases, with 12 bases between. Germline lookup yields CDR1 SGHDT and CDR2 YYEEEE. The CDR3 is CASSLTGSLYGYTF. DNA for the CDR3: TGTGCCAGCAGCTTAACCGGGAGCCTCTATGGCTACACCTTC. The whole variable domain, remainder taken from reference TRBV5-6 and TRBJ1-2, is DAGVTQSPTHLIKTRGQQVTLRCSPKSGHDTVSWYQQALGQGPQFIFQYYEEEERQRGNFPDRFSGHQFPNYSSELNVNALLLGDSALYLCASSLTGSLYGYTFGSGTRLTVV.

The gene calls are TRBV12-3 or TRBV12-4 and TRBJ2-5, with D possibly being TRBD1 (6 bases). Trimming removed 3 bases at V and 5 bases at J, with 7 bases between. The CDR3 sequence is 12 residues long. The CDR3 bases are TGTGCCAGCAGTTTGCAGGGGGAGACCCAGTACTTC. Its translation is CASSLQGETQYF.

The CDR3 here is CASSEMTGVFTEAFF. For the CDR3, the DNA is TGCGCCAGCAGTGAGATGACAGGGGTGTTCACTGAAGCTTTCTTT. This rearrangement joins TRBV10-1 to TRBJ1-1, with 8 bases lining up with TRBD1. The CDR3 is 15 amino acids. Looked up from germline, CDR1 is WNHNN and CDR2 is SYGVQD (reference sequence). V lost 2 bases to trimming and J lost 4 bases; unmatched junction nucleotides: 6.

The chain carries TRBV24-1 and TRBJ2-1, with D perhaps TRBD2 (6 bases). The V and J ends lost 4 bases and 3 bases respectively, with 21 bases between them. In germline, CDR1 is KGHDR, CDR2 SFDVKD. The CDR3 has 18 amino acids. This chain's CDR3 is CATSDGKRTIYLYNEQFF. The CDR3 DNA is TGTGCCACCAGTGACGGAAAACGGACTATCTACCTCTACAATGAGCAGTTCTTC.

The J gene is TRBJ2-7, the V gene TRBV5-1, with 7 nucleotides matching TRBD2. Germline V gene data show CDR1 as SGHRS and CDR2 as YFSETQ. The CDR3 loop spans 17 amino acids. V shed 0 bases and J 2 bases; nucleotides not matched to a gene: 11. The CDR3 DNA reads as TGCGCCAGCAGCTTGGATATACGGCTAGCGGATGCCTACGAGCAGTACTTC. This translates into CASSLDIRLADAYEQYF.

The chain couples TRBV5-1 to TRBJ2-5; 7 nucleotides match TRBD2. The V and J ends lost 5 bases and 2 bases, in that order; junction bases with no gene match: 3. The CDR3 is 13 residues long. Germline values: CDR1 SGHRS, CDR2 YFSETQ. CDR3: CASRPSGQETQYF. CDR3 in DNA: TGCGCCAGCAGGCCTAGCGGACAAGAGACCCAGTACTTC.

The CDR3: CASSLVQGLGNTIYF. CDR3 nucleotide sequence: TGTGCCAGCAGCTTAGTACAGGGCCTCGGAAACACCATATATTTT. This chain uses TRBV11-2 with TRBJ1-3; tentative D call: TRBD1 (6 bases). Germline values: CDR1 SGHAT, CDR2 FQNNGV. This CDR3 is 15 amino acids long. V was pared by 1 base and J by 4 bases, with 11 bases between.

As regards this clone: At the DNA level, this CDR3 is encoded by other sequences in the same sample as well. The chain employs TRBV18 and TRBJ1-1, with D maybe TRBD1 (5 bases). This CDR3 has 15 amino acids. Trimming left V 3 bases short and J 0 bases short, with 11 bases between. In germline, CDR1 is KGHSH, CDR2 LQKENI. Written as DNA, the CDR3 is TGTGCCAGCTCACCCGGGCAGGGCATGAACACTGAAGCTTTCTTT. As protein: CASSPGQGMNTEAFF.

The V gene is TRBV18, the J gene TRBJ1-4; D gene uncertain. The CDR3 has 14 amino acids. V was cut by 4 bases and J by 8 bases, with 14 bases left in between. Germline lookup yields CDR1 KGHSH and CDR2 LQKENI. CDR3 sequence: CASSLAERGEKLFF. The DNA of the CDR3 is TGTGCCAGCTCACTAGCGGAGCGTGGGGAAAAACTGTTTTTT.

The CDR3 region has the DNA TGTGCCAGCTCACCGGAGACGGGGGGCAATTACGAGCAGTACTTC. It codes for CASSPETGGNYEQYF. This chain connects TRBV18 to TRBJ2-7, with a weak D call TRBD2 (7 bases). The germline CDR1 and CDR2 sequences are KGHSH and LQKENI. V shed 3 bases and J shed 4 bases, with 16 bases lying between them. The CDR3 extends over 15 amino acids.

The chain carries TRBV14 and TRBJ1-1, with D perhaps matching TRBD1 (5 bases). The V end was cut by 1 base, the J end by 7 bases, with 10 bases between. This CDR3 contains 13 residues. In germline, CDR1 is SGHDN, CDR2 FVKESK. CDR3 bases: TGTGCCAGCAGCCAAGTCGACAGAATTGAAGCTTTCTTT. It translates to CASSQVDRIEAFF.

V gene TRBV6-5 combines with J gene TRBJ1-4; 10 bases fit TRBD1. The junction had 5 bases not matched to a gene; V was cut back by 3 bases and J by 10 bases. CDR3 length equals 14 residues. CDR1 MNHEY and CDR2 SVGAGI come from the germline V gene. CDR3 residues: CASSYGTGDGKLFF. DNA of the CDR3: TGTGCCAGCAGTTATGGGACAGGGGACGGAAAACTGTTTTTT.

The genes are TRBV28 and TRBJ1-1; maybe TRBD1 (6 bases). CDR3 length: 15 residues. The V end was cut by 4 bases, the J end by 5 bases, with 17 bases between. Per germline, CDR1 MDHEN and CDR2 SYDVKM. The CDR3 bases are TGTGCCAGCAGTTGGGACACCCTAAGAACAACTGAAGCTTTCTTT. It is translated as CASSWDTLRTTEAFF. Full variable domain (rest looked up from reference TRBV28 and TRBJ1-1): DVKVTQSSRYLVKRTGEKVFLECVQDMDHENMFWYRQDPGLGLRLIYFSYDVKMKEKGDIPEGYSVSREKKERFSLILESASTNQTSMYLCASSWDTLRTTEAFFGQGTRLTVV.

The V call is TRBV9, the J call TRBJ2-2, with 8 bases aligning to TRBD2. Germline CDR1 SGDLS, CDR2 YYNGEE. The CDR3 spans 15 residues. Trimming took 2 bases from V and 3 from J; bases not matched to a gene: 3. CDR3 coding DNA: TGTGCCAGCAGCGTTACGGGAGGGGACACCGGGGAGCTGTTTTTT. Translated: CASSVTGGDTGELFF.